This note documents a single T cell receptor beta chain sequence. This sample was taken from a study of blood T cell repertoires in COVID-19. Study summary: The United States, Italy and Spain provided the acute and convalescent COVID-19 samples.

Original data processing: Amplifying reference gene primers gave estimates of nucleated cell counts. The method was immunoSEQ multiplex PCR; TCRdb's version includes in-frame clones alone and lacks a portion of them. V and J calls and clone size are those listed in that table; D and trimming were worked out from the DNA. Seen here are roughly 500,000 clones, roughly 90% observed once, and the top ten hold about 2%. Looked up from germline, CDR1 is SGDLS and CDR2 is YYNGEE. This CDR3 is 17 amino acids long. V was cut by 0 bases and J by 1 base, with 13 bases left in between. This clonotype was obtained from a woman aged 40 to 50 who had recovered from COVID-19. The chain links TRBV9 to TRBJ1-4; D is perhaps TRBD1 (5 bases). Sequenced input: PBMCs or T cells enriched from blood (not recorded which). The CDR3: CASSVGRGVGTNEKLFF. For the CDR3, the DNA is TGTGCCAGCAGCGTAGGGAGGGGAGTAGGAACTAATGAAAAACTGTTTTTT.